This T cell receptor beta chain was profiled in a study of tumor-infiltrating lymphocytes in oesophageal squamous cell carcinoma. MiXCR, run by TCRdb on the PCR reads, gives a single entry per CDR3 protein. The sample shows approximately 20,000 distinct CDR3 sequences, less than 45% of them seen only once. This clonotype was counted many times. The germline V gene has CDR1 SGHRS and CDR2 YFSETQ. This CDR3 is 12 amino acids long. Between the trimmed V and J ends, which lost 0 bases and 10 bases, there was a span of 10 bases. The sequenced sample was esophageal tumor tissue. The genes are TRBV5-1 and TRBJ2-5; no reliable D call. The TCR originated in a male donor with esophageal squamous cell carcinoma. CDR3: CASSLDGPVQYF. CDR3 nucleotide sequence: TGCGCCAGCAGCTTGGATGGGCCCGTCCAGTACTTC.